The T cell receptor (beta chain) under discussion was sequenced for a study of cytomegalovirus exposure and HLA in healthy donors. Overall study: About 85 million unique TCR sequences came from HLA-typed donors in an early release.

Study conclusions and caveats: Indistinguishable V segments, including TRBV6-2 and TRBV6-3, were excluded. It was likely that a cluster of highly shared sequence variants was a sequencing artifact.

Points on this clone: Its antigen is unidentified.

Vbeta (60) and Jbeta (13) primers were used in the PCR. Per the original methods: A follow-up analysis tallied 86 million or so unique TCR beta chains, about 11 million shared. Sequencing was performed with immunoSEQ multiplex PCR; in TCRdb, only in-frame clones are kept and a portion is missing. V and J calls plus clone size are reproduced from that table; the DNA served to infer D and trimming. Listed are tens of thousands of clones; over 5.5% falls within the top ten. The CDR3 runs to 15 residues. V lost 0 bases to trimming and J lost 0 bases, with 6 bases between them. CDR1 is MGHRA, CDR2 YSYEKL, per germline.

This clonotype was sampled from a human donor in good health. V and J are TRBV4-1 and TRBJ1-5; D perhaps matches TRBD1 (6 bases). Sequencing input: PBMCs. This CDR3 reads CASSQEGGSNQPQHF. The CDR3 coding sequence is TGCGCCAGCAGCCAAGAAGGGGGTAGCAATCAGCCCCAGCATTTT.